This paragraph covers one T cell receptor (beta chain) sequence. Its cognate antigen is unknown. The sample comes from a study of blood T cells in healthy people across ages. With a J-beta primer mix and a sample-barcoded 5' primer, a second PCR ran about 7 to 12 cycles. Sequencing recovered at least 2.5 million CDR3-containing paired-end reads from each sample. MiXCR, applied by TCRdb to the 5' RACE reads, yields one record per CDR3 protein. This table has about 640,000 distinct CDR3 sequences, 58% appearing once. The CDR3 consists of 14 residues. V lost 2 bases and J 5 bases, leaving 12 bases between the germline ends. Germline CDR1 is MNHNS and CDR2 is SASEGT. Study results and limitations: Estimates based on one million T cells were treated as lower bounds.

The source material was blood. The sequence was obtained from a man aged 55 to 70 in good health. This chain connects TRBV6-1 to TRBJ1-2; weak D call: TRBD1 (6 bases). As DNA, the CDR3 is TGTGCCAGCAGTGAAAGGACAGCCCAGTATGGCTACACCTTC. Encoded protein: CASSERTAQYGYTF.